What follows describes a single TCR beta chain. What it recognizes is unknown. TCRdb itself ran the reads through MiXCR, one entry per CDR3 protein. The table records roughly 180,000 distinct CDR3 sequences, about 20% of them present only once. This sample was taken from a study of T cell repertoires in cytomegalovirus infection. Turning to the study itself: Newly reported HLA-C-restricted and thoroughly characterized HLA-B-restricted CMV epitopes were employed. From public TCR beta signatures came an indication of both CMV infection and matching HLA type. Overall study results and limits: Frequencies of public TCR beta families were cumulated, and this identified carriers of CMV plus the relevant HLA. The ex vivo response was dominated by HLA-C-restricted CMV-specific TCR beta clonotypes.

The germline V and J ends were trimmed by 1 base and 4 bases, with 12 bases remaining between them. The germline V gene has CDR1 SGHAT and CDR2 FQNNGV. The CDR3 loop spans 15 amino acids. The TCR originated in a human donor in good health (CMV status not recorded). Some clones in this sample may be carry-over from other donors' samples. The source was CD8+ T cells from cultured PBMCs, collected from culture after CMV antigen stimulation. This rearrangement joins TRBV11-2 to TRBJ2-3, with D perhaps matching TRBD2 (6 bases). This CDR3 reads CASSLVSGEADTQYF. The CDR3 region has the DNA TGTGCCAGCAGCTTAGTTTCGGGAGAAGCAGATACGCAGTATTTT.